This T cell receptor (beta chain) was recorded in a study of regulatory T cells in long-lasting Graves disease. General study findings and limits: More public clonotypes were shared by persistent patients (2,741) than by new patients (roughly 1,000). It was peripheral blood alone, not thyroid tissue, that was studied.

V shed 2 bases and J 0 bases; nucleotides not matched to a gene: 1. Germline CDR1 and CDR2: SGDLS and YYNGEE. This CDR3 contains 14 residues. Time point indicated: persistent/refractory GD, antithyroid drugs over 5 years with positive TRAb. From PBMCs, RNA was extracted and then used to make the TCR library. Sequencing libraries for TCR beta were prepared with iRepertoire HTBI primers and Arm-PCR of CDR3 regions. TCRdb redid the calling of the multiplex PCR reads with MiXCR, one entry per CDR3 protein. The data show a few hundred thousand distinct CDR3 sequences, less than 25% seen once. This clonotype has a handful of counts. Its cognate antigen is unknown.

The chain recombines TRBV9 with TRBJ2-7, with TRBD2 identical over 8 bases. The sequence came from a female donor with Graves disease. Sample: peripheral blood mononuclear cells (PBMCs), taken when the disease was refractory, from a patient treated with antithyroid drugs. For the CDR3, the DNA is TGTGCCAGCAGCGTTAGCGGGACCTCCTACGAGCAGTACTTC. Its translation is CASSVSGTSYEQYF.